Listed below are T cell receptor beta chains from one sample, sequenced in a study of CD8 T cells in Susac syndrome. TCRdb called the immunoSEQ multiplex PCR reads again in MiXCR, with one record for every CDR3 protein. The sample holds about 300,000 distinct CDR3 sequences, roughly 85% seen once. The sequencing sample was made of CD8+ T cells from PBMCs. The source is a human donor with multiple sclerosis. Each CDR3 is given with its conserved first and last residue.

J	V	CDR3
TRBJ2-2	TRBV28	CASSPSSNTGELFF
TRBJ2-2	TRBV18	CASSPHVLSRDTGELFF
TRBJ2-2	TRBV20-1	CSARDLAGVTGELFF
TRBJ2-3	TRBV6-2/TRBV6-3	CASNGLAGVIDTQYF
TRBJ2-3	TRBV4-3	CASSHTSGVTDTQYF
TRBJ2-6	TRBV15	CATSSWDRGPAGVNVLTF
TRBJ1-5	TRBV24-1	CATSPRAPGNQPQHF
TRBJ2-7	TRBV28	CASSLGSPSYEQYF
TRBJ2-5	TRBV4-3	CASSRLTSPRETQYF
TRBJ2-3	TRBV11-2	CASSLLAALPTDTQYF
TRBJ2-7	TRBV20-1	CSAPGDREPYEQYF
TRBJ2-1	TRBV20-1	CSARDLGSGSRYEQFF
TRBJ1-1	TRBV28	CASSLVLAGTEAFF
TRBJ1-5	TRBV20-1	CSARAGEGNQPQHF
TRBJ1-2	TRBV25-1	CASRGTVSGYTF
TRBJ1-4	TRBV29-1	CSVEDPAGATNEKLFF
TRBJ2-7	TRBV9	CASSDGGVQGGSSYEQYF
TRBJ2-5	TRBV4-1	CASSQENRQGRGETQYF